Sequencing of this T cell receptor (beta chain) was carried out in a study of cytomegalovirus exposure and HLA in healthy donors. This PCR relied on a set of 60 Vbeta primers and 13 Jbeta primers. Clones were sequenced by immunoSEQ multiplex PCR, and TCRdb holds only the in-frame ones, with some missing. The sample includes more than 150,000 clones, around 82% of them seen just once. This CDR3 contains 12 residues. CDR1 and CDR2 (germline): LNHDA, SQIVND (reference sequence). Trimming pared 3 bases from V and 7 bases from J, leaving 10 bases between. J is TRBJ2-7 and V is TRBV19; possibly TRBD1 for D (6 bases). The clonotype comes from a woman aged 50 to 60 in good health and CMV-seropositive. The sequenced sample consisted of PBMCs. CDR3 region: CASSMQGREQYF. The DNA for the CDR3 is TGTGCCAGTAGTATGCAGGGGCGGGAGCAGTACTTC.